One sample yielded the 19 T cell receptor beta chains listed below, sequenced in a study of radiation and T cells in renal cell carcinoma. The time point: blood 4 weeks post-SBRT, at nephrectomy. Sample treatment: 15 Gy SBRT to primary tumor, nephrectomy 4 weeks later. Profiling relied on immunoSEQ multiplex PCR, and the TCRdb table lists in-frame clones only, not all of them. The sample records approximately 170,000 clones, about 88% being singletons. Sequencing used blood, obtained from a patient whose treatment included radiotherapy and nephrectomy. Every receptor here comes from a woman aged 45-65 years with renal cell carcinoma.

V gene TRBV6-5 combines with J gene TRBJ2-5; D is perhaps TRBD1 or TRBD2 (5 bases each). Between the trimmed V and J ends, which lost 6 bases and 5 bases, there was a span of 16 bases. This CDR3 region has 14 residues. Germline V CDR1 and CDR2: MNHEY, SVGAGI. CDR3 nucleotides: TGTGCCAGCAGGCCTCGGGGCTTTGGTGAGACCCAGTACTTC. The encoded protein is CASRPRGFGETQYF.

This clone was seen only once. Mismatch with germline at one junction end may stem from a read error. V is TRBV7-7 and J is TRBJ2-7; TRBD2 agrees at 7 bases. The CDR3 has 15 residues. CDR1 is SSHAT, CDR2 FNYEAQ, per germline (reference sequence). As DNA, the CDR3 is TGTGCTAGCAGCTTACGTAGGGGACTATCCTACGAGCAGTACTTC. Its protein is CASSLRRGLSYEQYF. The whole variable domain, remainder taken from reference TRBV7-7 and TRBJ2-7, is GAGVSQSPRYKVTKRGQDVTLRCDPISSHATLYWYQQALGQGPEFLTYFNYEAQPDKSGLPSDRFSAERPEGSISTLTIQRTEQRDSAMYRCASSLRRGLSYEQYFGPGTRLTVT.

This rearrangement joins TRBV2 to TRBJ2-5; D call uncertain. Trimming removed 4 bases at V and 2 bases at J, with 5 bases between. The CDR3 loop spans 12 amino acids. CDR1 is SNHLY, CDR2 FYNNEI, per germline. CDR3 nucleotide sequence: TGTGCCAGCAGTGTAGCTCAAGAGACCCAGTACTTC. It is translated as CASSVAQETQYF.

The rearrangement joins TRBV7-9 to TRBJ1-6; D unclear. Germline CDR1 reads SEHNR; CDR2 reads FQNEAQ (reference sequence). The CDR3 totals 15 residues. V dropped 4 bases and J dropped 8 bases, with 15 bases sitting between them. The CDR3 loop reads CASSSSRVTYSPLHF. In nucleotides, the CDR3 is TGTGCCAGCAGCTCATCGAGAGTGACCTATTCACCCCTCCACTTT.

This clone was picked up one time. A much larger clone sits a single nucleotide away, making a read error possible. The identical CDR3 is also encoded by other nucleotide sequences in the sample. CDR3 DNA sequence: TGTGCCAGCAGTGAGACCCCCCAAGAGACCCAGTACTTC. Translation: CASSETPQETQYF. V usage is TRBV25-1 and J usage is TRBJ2-5; D remains ambiguous. Germline values: CDR1 MGHDK, CDR2 SYGVNS. V was shortened by 3 bases and J by 1 base, with 6 bases between the two germline ends. The CDR3 extends over 13 amino acids. Complete variable domain (other parts from reference TRBV25-1 and TRBJ2-5): EADIYQTPRYLVIGTGKKITLECSQTMGHDKMYWYQQDPGMELHLIHYSYGVNSTEKGDLSSESTVSRIRTEHFPLTLESARPSHTSQYLCASSETPQETQYFGPGTRLLVL.

V gene TRBV7-3 combines with J gene TRBJ2-1, with 8 bases matching TRBD1. The germline CDR1 and CDR2 sequences are SGHTA and FQGTGA. The trim removed 5 bases at V and 7 bases at J, leaving 13 bases unmatched. The CDR3 runs 16 residues. The CDR3 here is CASSIQSGTGRNEQFF. The CDR3, as DNA: TGTGCCAGCAGCATCCAATCCGGGACAGGTAGGAATGAGCAGTTCTTC.

The chain is built from TRBV6-5 and TRBJ1-2; D unclear. The V end lost 0 bases, the J end lost 5 bases, and 10 bases lay between the germline ends. The CDR3 length is 14 residues. Germline V lookup: CDR1 MNHEY, CDR2 SVGAGI. CDR3: CASSYSAGRYGYTF. DNA for the CDR3: TGTGCCAGCAGTTACTCGGCGGGAAGGTATGGCTACACCTTC.

This chain connects TRBV7-2 to TRBJ1-6; D might be TRBD1 (5 bases). CDR1 is SGHTA and CDR2 is FQGNSA in the germline V gene. The V gene lost 2 bases and the J gene lost 10 bases, with 18 bases spanning the gap. The CDR3 totals 16 residues. The CDR3 DNA sequence: TGTGCCAGCAGCTTACTTCCGGGGCCGGAGGGCTCACCCCTCCACTTT. This sequence encodes CASSLLPGPEGSPLHF.

CDR3 bases: TGTGCCACCAGCAGAGGCGACAGGGACACAGATACGCAGTATTTT. Its protein is CATSRGDRDTDTQYF. The chain employs TRBV15 and TRBJ2-3, with 7 positions matching TRBD1. CDR1 LNHNV and CDR2 YYDKDF come from the germline V gene (reference sequence). CDR3 length: 15 amino acids. V shed 1 base, J shed 2 bases, and the junction held 3 bases outside the gene matches. Together with reference TRBV15 and TRBJ2-3, the CDR3 gives the full variable domain: DAMVIQNPRYQVTQFGKPVTLSCSQTLNHNVMYWYQQKSSQAPKLLFHYYDKDFNNEADTPDNFQSRRPNTSFCFLDIRSPGLGDTAMYLCATSRGDRDTDTQYFGPGTRLTVL.

The chain uses TRBV7-3 and TRBJ2-1; possible D gene TRBD2, 6 bases. Trimming removed 4 bases at V and 0 bases at J, with 13 bases between. The germline V gene encodes CDR1 SGHTA and CDR2 FQGTGA. The length of the CDR3 is 16 residues. In nucleotides, the CDR3 is TGTGCCAGCAGCTCAATGGCGGGGAGCTCCTACAATGAGCAGTTCTTC. As protein: CASSSMAGSSYNEQFF.

The rearrangement links TRBV9 to TRBJ1-2; 9 bases align to TRBD1. Trimming removed 4 bases from V and 9 bases from J; junction bases left unmatched: 19. There are 17 residues in the CDR3. The germline gives CDR1 SGDLS, CDR2 YYNGEE. The CDR3 spells CASSPSSDRGSAMSYTF. Written as DNA, the CDR3 is TGTGCCAGCAGCCCATCGTCGGACAGGGGTTCGGCTATGAGCTACACCTTC. Complete variable domain (other parts from reference TRBV9 and TRBJ1-2): DSGVTQTPKHLITATGQRVTLRCSPRSGDLSVYWYQQSLDQGLQFLIQYYNGEERAKGNILERFSAQQFPDLHSELNLSSLELGDSALYFCASSPSSDRGSAMSYTFGSGTRLTVV.

This clone was observed a single time. In DNA, the CDR3 is TGTGCAAGTCCAATAAGGGAGAATCGGAACACTGAAGCTTTCTTT. Translation: CASPIRENRNTEAFF. This chain connects TRBV12-2 to TRBJ1-1. TRBV12-2 is a recognized pseudogene. The CDR3 is 15 amino acids.

This clone has more than one count but fewer than ten. The rearrangement joins TRBV6-1 to TRBJ1-4, with 7 positions matching TRBD1. Trimming removed 1 base from V and 10 bases from J; junction bases left unmatched: 9. CDR1 is MNHNS and CDR2 is SASEGT in the germline V gene. This CDR3 is 15 amino acids long. CDR3 sequence reads: CASSEDYRGRRKLFF. The DNA of the CDR3 is TGTGCCAGCAGTGAAGATTACAGGGGCAGAAGAAAACTGTTTTTT.

This clone has at least ten counts. The V and J genes are TRBV4-1 and TRBJ2-1; no clear D. Germline lookup yields CDR1 MGHRA and CDR2 YSYEKL. Trimming stripped 0 bases from V and 4 bases from J, with 13 bases between. CDR3 length equals 16 residues. CDR3 nucleotides: TGCGCCAGCAGCCAAGATAACCTTATCTCATACAATGAGCAGTTCTTC. As protein: CASSQDNLISYNEQFF.

This chain joins TRBV27 and TRBJ2-7; D remains unclear. Trimming pared 3 bases from V and 4 bases from J, leaving 13 bases between. Germline V gene data show CDR1 as MNHEY and CDR2 as SMNVEV (reference sequence). The CDR3 consists of 14 residues. CDR3 sequence: CASSFKPALYEQYF. As DNA, the CDR3 is TGTGCCAGCAGTTTTAAGCCAGCTCTATACGAGCAGTACTTC.

The genes are TRBV7-3 and TRBJ1-2, with TRBD1 identical over 10 bases. V lost 5 bases and J lost 5; bases outside the gene matches: 5. The CDR3 is 14 amino acids. Germline CDR1 SGHTA, CDR2 FQGTGA. The CDR3 spells CASSTGQGGYGYTF. The CDR3 coding sequence is TGTGCCAGCAGCACCGGACAGGGGGGGTATGGCTACACCTTC.

This chain uses TRBV5-1 with TRBJ1-2; 8 nucleotides agree with TRBD1. Looked up from germline, CDR1 is SGHRS and CDR2 is YFSETQ. V trimming: 3 bases; J trimming: 4 bases; junction bases outside the gene matches: 8. This CDR3 contains 15 residues. This chain's CDR3 is CASSSPGTGFYGYTF. CDR3 DNA sequence: TGCGCCAGCAGCTCCCCCGGGACAGGATTCTATGGCTACACCTTC.

V gene TRBV11-2 combines with J gene TRBJ1-1; possibly TRBD1 for D (5 bases). V gave up 5 bases and J gave up 1 base, with 8 bases separating them. Germline loops: CDR1 SGHAT, CDR2 FQNNGV. CDR3 length: 13 amino acids. The CDR3 is CASSQGRNTEAFF. The CDR3 region has the DNA TGTGCCAGCAGCCAGGGACGGAACACTGAAGCTTTCTTT.

The chain employs TRBV6-6 and TRBJ1-5; no definite D call. Germline-derived CDR1 and CDR2 are MNHNY and SVGAGI (reference sequence). The CDR3 has 13 residues. V was shortened by 5 bases and J by 4 bases, with 9 bases between the two germline ends. The CDR3 sequence is CASSLRRNQPQHF. In nucleotides, the CDR3 is TGTGCCAGCAGTCTCCGACGGAATCAGCCCCAGCATTTT.